Reported below is one T cell receptor beta chain. The antigen is undetermined. Measured with immunoSEQ multiplex PCR; TCRdb has only the in-frame clones, and not every one. The sample shows about 130,000 clones, more than 85% of them seen only once. This entry comes from a study of T cell responses to AZD1222 COVID-19 vaccine. V was pared by 4 bases and J by 5 bases, with 8 bases of the junction left unmatched. The CDR3 runs to 15 residues. Germline V CDR1 and CDR2: MNHNS, SASEGT. Study-level points and caveats: Vaccine-related CD4 TCRs covered spike, predominating at 160-218 and 743-854. All repertoire sampling was performed exclusively after the peak T cell response. Reportedly, close to half of spike-specific TCRs are directed against unmutated variant regions. Most donors were white British and more were female, and clonal diversity was possibly underestimated.

The material sequenced was peripheral blood, taken on day 0 of AZD1222 vaccination. The J gene is TRBJ1-1, the V gene TRBV6-1; TRBD1 aligns across 9 bases. This sequence was found in an adult in good health. The DNA for the CDR3 is TGTGCCAGCAGTGCAGCGGGACAGGGAAGGACTGAAGCTTTCTTT. Protein product: CASSAAGQGRTEAFF.